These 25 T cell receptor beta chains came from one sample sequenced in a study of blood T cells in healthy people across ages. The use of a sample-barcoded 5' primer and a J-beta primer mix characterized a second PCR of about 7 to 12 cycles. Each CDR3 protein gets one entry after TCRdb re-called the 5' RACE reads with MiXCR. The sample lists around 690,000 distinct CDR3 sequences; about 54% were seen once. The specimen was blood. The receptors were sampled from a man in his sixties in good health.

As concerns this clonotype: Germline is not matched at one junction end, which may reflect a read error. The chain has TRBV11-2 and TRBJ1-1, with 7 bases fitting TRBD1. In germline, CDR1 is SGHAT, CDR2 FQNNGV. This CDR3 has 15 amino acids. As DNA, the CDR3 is TGTGCCAGCAGCCTTGCGGGACAGATGAACACTAAAGCTTTCTTT. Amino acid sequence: CASSLAGQMNTKAFF.

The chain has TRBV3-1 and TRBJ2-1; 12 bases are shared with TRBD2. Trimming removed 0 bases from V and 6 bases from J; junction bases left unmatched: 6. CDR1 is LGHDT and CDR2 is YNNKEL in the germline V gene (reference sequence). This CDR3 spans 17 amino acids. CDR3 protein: CASSQEILAGGFNEQFF. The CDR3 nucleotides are TGTGCCAGCAGCCAAGAGATCCTAGCGGGGGGGTTCAATGAGCAGTTCTTC.

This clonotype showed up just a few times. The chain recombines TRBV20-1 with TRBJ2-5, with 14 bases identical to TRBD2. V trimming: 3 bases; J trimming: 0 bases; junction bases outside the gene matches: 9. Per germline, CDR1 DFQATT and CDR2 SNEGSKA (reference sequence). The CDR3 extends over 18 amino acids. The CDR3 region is CSARRTSGGIWYQETQYF. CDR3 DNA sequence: TGCAGTGCTAGGCGGACTAGCGGGGGGATCTGGTACCAAGAGACCCAGTACTTC.

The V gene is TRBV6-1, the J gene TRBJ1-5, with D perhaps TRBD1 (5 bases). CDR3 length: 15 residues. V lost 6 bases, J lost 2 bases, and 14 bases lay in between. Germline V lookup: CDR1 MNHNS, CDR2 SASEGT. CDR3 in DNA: TGTGCCAGCAGATCTTCAGGGTCCGGCAATCAGCCCCAGCATTTT. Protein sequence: CASRSSGSGNQPQHF.

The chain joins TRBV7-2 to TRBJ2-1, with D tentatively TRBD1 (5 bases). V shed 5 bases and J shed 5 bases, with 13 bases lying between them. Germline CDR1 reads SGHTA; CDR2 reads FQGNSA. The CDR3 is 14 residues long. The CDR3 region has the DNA TGTGCCAGCAGCGTAAATCAGGGTCACAATGAGCAGTTCTTC. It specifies CASSVNQGHNEQFF.

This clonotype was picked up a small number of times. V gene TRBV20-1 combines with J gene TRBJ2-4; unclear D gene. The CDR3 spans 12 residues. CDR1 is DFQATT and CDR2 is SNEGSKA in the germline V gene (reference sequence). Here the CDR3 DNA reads TGCAGGGTTGGACCCGTAGGTAGCATTCAGTACTTC. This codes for CRVGPVGSIQYF.

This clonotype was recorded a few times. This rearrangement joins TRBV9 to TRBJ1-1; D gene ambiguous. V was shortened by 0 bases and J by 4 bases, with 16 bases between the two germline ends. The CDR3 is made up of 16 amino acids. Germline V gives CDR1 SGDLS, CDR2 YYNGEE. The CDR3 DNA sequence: TGTGCCAGCAGCGTAGGTGGTGGGATGTCGGGCACTGAAGCTTTCTTT. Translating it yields CASSVGGGMSGTEAFF.

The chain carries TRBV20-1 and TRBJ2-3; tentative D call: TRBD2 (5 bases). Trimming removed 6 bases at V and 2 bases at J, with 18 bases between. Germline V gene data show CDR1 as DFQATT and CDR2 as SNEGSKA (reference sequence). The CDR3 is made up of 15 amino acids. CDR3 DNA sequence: TGCAGTGCCGAGAGCGGAACAGACGACACAGATACGCAGTATTTT. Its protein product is CSAESGTDDTDTQYF.

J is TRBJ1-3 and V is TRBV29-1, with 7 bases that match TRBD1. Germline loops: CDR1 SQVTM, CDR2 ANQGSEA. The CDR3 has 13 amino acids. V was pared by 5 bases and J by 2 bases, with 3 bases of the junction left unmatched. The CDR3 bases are TGCAGCGTTACCGGACAGGCTGGAAACACCATATATTTT. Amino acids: CSVTGQAGNTIYF.

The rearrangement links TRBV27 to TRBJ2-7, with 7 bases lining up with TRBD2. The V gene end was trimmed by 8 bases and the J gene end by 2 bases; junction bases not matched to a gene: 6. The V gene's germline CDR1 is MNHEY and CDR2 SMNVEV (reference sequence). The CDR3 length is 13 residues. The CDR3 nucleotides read TGTGCCAGCGGGGGACTACCGACCTACGAGCAGTACTTC. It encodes CASGGLPTYEQYF.

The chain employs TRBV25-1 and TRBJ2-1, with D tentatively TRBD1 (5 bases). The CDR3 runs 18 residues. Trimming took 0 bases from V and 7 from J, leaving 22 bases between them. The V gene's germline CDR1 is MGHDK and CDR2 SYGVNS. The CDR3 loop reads CASSEYEGHSPRGNEQFF. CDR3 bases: TGTGCCAGCAGTGAATATGAAGGGCACAGCCCAAGGGGTAATGAGCAGTTCTTC.

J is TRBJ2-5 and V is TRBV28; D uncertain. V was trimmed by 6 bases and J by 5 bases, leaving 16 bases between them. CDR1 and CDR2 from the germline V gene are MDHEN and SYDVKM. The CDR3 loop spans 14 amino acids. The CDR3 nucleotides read TGTGCCAGCAGCCTCCCCGTGGGGTCTGAGACCCAGTACTTC. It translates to CASSLPVGSETQYF.

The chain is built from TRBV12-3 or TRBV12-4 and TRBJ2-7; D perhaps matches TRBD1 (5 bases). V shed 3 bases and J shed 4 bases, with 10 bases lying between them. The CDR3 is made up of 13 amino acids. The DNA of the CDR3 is TGTGCCAGCAGTTTTCCTGGGGCTTACGAGCAGTACTTC. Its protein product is CASSFPGAYEQYF.

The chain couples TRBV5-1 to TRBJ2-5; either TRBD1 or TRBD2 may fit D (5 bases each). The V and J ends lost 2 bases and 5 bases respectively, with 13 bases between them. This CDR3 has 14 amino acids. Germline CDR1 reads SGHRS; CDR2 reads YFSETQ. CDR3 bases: TGCGCCAGCAGCTTTGCTGAGGGGATGGAGACCCAGTACTTC. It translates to CASSFAEGMETQYF.

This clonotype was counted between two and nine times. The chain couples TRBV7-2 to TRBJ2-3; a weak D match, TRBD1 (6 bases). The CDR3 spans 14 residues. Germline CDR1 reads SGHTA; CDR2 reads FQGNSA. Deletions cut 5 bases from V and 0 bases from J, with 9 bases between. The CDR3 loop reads CASSDRPSTDTQYF. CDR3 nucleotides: TGTGCCAGCAGCGACAGGCCTAGCACAGATACGCAGTATTTT.

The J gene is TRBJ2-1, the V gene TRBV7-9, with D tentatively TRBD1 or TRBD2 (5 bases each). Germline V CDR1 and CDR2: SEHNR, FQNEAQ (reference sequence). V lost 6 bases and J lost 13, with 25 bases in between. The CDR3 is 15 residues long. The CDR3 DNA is TGTGCCAGCAGTTTCGGATCCGGGGCCCAAGAGACCCAGTTCTTC. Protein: CASSFGSGAQETQFF. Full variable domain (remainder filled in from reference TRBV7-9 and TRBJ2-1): DTGVSQNPRHKITKRGQNVTFRCDPISEHNRLYWYRQTLGQGPEFLTYFQNEAQLEKSRLLSDRFSAERPKGSFSTLEIQRTEQGDSAMYLCASSFGSGAQETQFFGPGTRLTVL.

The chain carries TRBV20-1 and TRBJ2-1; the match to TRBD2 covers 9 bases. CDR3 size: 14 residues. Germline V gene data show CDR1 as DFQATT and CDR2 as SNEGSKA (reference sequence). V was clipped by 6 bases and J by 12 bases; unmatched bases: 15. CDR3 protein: CSAGPSGGPNSQFF. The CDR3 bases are TGCAGTGCCGGCCCCAGCGGGGGGCCTAACTCGCAGTTCTTC.

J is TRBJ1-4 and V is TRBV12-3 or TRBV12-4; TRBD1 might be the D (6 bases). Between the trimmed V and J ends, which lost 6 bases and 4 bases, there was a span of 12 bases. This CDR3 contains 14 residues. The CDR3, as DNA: TGTGCCAGCAGGAAGGACAGTGGTAATGAAAAACTGTTTTTT. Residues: CASRKDSGNEKLFF.

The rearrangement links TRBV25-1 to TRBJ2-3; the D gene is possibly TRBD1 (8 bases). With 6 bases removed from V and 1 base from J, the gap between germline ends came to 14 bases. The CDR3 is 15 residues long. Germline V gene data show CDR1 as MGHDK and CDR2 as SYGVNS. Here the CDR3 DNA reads TGTGCCAGCAGATGGACAGGGAGGGGCACAGATACGCAGTATTTT. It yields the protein CASRWTGRGTDTQYF.

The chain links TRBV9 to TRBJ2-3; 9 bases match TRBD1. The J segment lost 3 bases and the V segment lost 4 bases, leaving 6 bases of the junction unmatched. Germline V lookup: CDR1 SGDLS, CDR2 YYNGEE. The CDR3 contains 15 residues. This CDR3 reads CASSSRTGATDTQYF. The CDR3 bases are TGTGCCAGCAGCTCCCGGACAGGGGCGACAGATACGCAGTATTTT.

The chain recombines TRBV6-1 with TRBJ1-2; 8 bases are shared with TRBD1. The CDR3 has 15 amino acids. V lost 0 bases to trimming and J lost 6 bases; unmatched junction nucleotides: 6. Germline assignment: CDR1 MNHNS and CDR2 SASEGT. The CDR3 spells CASSEAAWTGNGYTF. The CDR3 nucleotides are TGTGCCAGCAGTGAAGCGGCTTGGACAGGGAATGGCTACACCTTC.

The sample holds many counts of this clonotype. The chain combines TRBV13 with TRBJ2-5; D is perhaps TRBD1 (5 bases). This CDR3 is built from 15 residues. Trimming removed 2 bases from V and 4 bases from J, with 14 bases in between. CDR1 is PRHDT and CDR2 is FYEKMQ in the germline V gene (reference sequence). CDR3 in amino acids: CASSLWQGKVETQYF. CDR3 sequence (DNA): TGTGCCAGCAGCTTATGGCAGGGAAAAGTAGAGACCCAGTACTTC.

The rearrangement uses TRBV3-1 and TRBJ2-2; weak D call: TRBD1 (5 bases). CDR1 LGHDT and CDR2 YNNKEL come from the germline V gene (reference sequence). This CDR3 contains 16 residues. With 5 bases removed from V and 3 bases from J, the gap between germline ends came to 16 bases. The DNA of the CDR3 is TGTGCCAGCAGCAAGGGCAGGGCACCCGACACCGGGGAGCTGTTTTTT. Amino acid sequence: CASSKGRAPDTGELFF.

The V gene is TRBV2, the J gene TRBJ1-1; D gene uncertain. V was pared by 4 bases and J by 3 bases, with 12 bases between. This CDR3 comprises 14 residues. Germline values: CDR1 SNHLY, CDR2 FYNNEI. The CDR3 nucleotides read TGTGCCAGCAGTGGACGGGGTTGGGACACTGAAGCTTTCTTT. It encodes CASSGRGWDTEAFF.

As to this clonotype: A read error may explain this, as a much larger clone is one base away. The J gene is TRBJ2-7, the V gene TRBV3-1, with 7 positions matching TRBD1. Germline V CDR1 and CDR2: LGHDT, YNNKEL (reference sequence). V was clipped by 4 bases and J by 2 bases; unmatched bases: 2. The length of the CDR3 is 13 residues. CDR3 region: CASSRGQPYEQYF. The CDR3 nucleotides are TGTGCCAGCAGCCGGGGACAGCCCTACGAGCAGTACTTC.